The text below deals with one T cell receptor beta chain. The entry originates in a study of blood T cell repertoires in COVID-19. As for the study in general: Material from acute and convalescent COVID-19 was sourced from the United States, Italy and Spain. T cells, B-cell-depleted T cells, or PBMCs provided the cDNA or gDNA that served as material.

Per the original data handling: Using reference gene primer amplification, nucleated cell counts were estimated. Profiled with immunoSEQ multiplex PCR; TCRdb holds only in-frame clones, not every one. D and trimming were read from the DNA, whereas the V and J calls and clone size are those reported in that table. This table holds some 64,000 clones, approximately 75% found once. The TCR sequence derives from a woman in her fifties or sixties with acute or convalescent COVID-19. The specimen sequenced was peripheral blood.

CDR3 sequence: CSVESGSRETQYF. CDR3 bases: TGCAGCGTTGAGTCGGGGTCTCGGGAGACCCAGTACTTC. This chain connects TRBV29-1 to TRBJ2-5, with D perhaps TRBD2 (5 bases). The CDR3 is made up of 13 amino acids. V lost 3 bases and J 5 bases, leaving 13 bases between the germline ends. Looked up from germline, CDR1 is SQVTM and CDR2 is ANQGSEA.